Sequencing of this TCR beta chain was carried out in a study of blood T cell repertoires in COVID-19. Between the trimmed V and J ends, which lost 3 bases and 3 bases, there was a span of 6 bases. The CDR3 is 13 residues long. Germline CDR1 SGHNT, CDR2 YENEEA. Sequencing used immunoSEQ multiplex PCR; TCRdb keeps in-frame clones, though not all of them. The table records about 170,000 clones, 79% of them present only once. Sequences were obtained from PBMCs or T cells enriched from blood (not recorded which). This chain joins TRBV11-3 and TRBJ1-3; no definite D call. The receptor comes from a woman aged 65 to 85 in a cohort exposed to, infected with or recovered from COVID-19 (not recorded which). Here the CDR3 DNA reads TGTGCCAGCAGCTTGGAGAGTGGAAACACCATATATTTT. This codes for CASSLESGNTIYF.